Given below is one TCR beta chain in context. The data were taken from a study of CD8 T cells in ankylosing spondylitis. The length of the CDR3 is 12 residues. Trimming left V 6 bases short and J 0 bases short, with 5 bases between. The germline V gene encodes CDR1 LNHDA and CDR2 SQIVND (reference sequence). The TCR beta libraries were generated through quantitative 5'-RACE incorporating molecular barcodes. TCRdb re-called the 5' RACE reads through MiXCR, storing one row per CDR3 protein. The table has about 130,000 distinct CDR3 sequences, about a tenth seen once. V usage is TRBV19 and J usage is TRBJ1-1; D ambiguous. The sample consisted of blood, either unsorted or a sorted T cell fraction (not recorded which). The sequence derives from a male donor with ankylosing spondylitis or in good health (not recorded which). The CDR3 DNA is TGTGCCAGTAGCCATCTGAACACTGAAGCTTTCTTT. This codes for CASSHLNTEAFF. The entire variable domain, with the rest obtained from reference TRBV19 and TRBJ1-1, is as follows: DGGITQSPKYLFRKEGQNVTLSCEQNLNHDAMYWYRQDPGQGLRLIYYSQIVNDFQKGDIAEGYSVSREKKESFPLTVTSAQKNPTAFYLCASSHLNTEAFFGQGTRLTVV.